This T cell receptor beta chain was captured by sequencing in a study of CD8 T cells in Susac syndrome. The patients serving as multiple sclerosis controls were treatment-naive. They had stable or active relapsing-remitting disease and fulfilled revised McDonald criteria. With random hexamers, roughly 0.45 to 1 ug RNA was reverse transcribed. TCRdb ran MiXCR on the immunoSEQ multiplex PCR reads and lists one entry per CDR3 protein. In the table there are 330,000 or so distinct CDR3 sequences, 70% to 90% of which are singletons. The V segment lost 0 bases and the J segment 9 bases; nucleotides outside the gene matches: 20. Germline V gene lookup returns CDR1 DFQATT and CDR2 SNEGSKA (reference sequence). The CDR3 totals 19 residues.

Sequencing was performed on CD8+ T cells from PBMCs. The sequence derives from a human donor with multiple sclerosis. This chain joins TRBV20-1 and TRBJ2-1; 10 nucleotides line up with TRBD2. CDR3 bases: TGCAGTGCTAGAGATCCACGGCTAGCGGGAGTTCTGGGTACGGGTGAGCAGTTCTTC. Its translation is CSARDPRLAGVLGTGEQFF.